A single T cell receptor (beta chain) is shown here with its context. The germline V and J ends were trimmed by 4 bases and 7 bases, with 11 bases remaining between them. This CDR3 has 13 residues. Germline CDR1 SGHRS, CDR2 YFSETQ. These data are taken from a study of T cell changes during pregnancy in multiple sclerosis. Clones were sequenced by immunoSEQ multiplex PCR, and TCRdb holds only the in-frame ones, with some missing. The sample has 45,000 to 70,000 clones, roughly 94% seen once. The sequence derives from a female donor with multiple sclerosis, enrolled in a pregnancy study. The source was CD4+ T cells from peripheral blood mononuclear cells, collected in the second trimester of pregnancy. V is TRBV5-1 and J is TRBJ1-4; D is ambiguous. The chain's CDR3 is CASSPGVGEKLFF. CDR3 bases: TGCGCCAGCAGCCCCGGGGTTGGTGAAAAACTGTTTTTT.